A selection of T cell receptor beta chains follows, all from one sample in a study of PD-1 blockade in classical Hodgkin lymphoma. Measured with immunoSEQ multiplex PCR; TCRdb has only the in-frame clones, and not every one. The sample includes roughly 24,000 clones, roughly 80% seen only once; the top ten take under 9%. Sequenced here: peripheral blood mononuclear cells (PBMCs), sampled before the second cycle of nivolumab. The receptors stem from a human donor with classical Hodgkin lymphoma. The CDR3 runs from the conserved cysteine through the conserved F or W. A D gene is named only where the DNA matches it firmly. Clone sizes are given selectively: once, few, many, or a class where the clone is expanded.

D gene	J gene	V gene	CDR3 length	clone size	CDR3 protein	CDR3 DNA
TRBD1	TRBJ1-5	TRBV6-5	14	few	CASSYQGASQPQHF	TGTGCCAGCAGTTACCAGGGGGCGAGTCAGCCCCAGCATTTT
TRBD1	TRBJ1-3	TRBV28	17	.	CASSFSGTVNSGNTIYF	TGTGCCAGCAGTTTTTCCGGGACAGTTAACTCTGGAAACACCATATATTTT
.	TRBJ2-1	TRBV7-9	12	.	CASSLALQGQFF	TGTGCCAGCAGCTTAGCCCTACAAGGGCAGTTCTTC
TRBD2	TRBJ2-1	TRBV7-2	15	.	CASSPQRGGFNEQFF	TGTGCCAGCAGCCCCCAGCGGGGGGGCTTCAATGAGCAGTTCTTC
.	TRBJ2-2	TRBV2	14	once	CASSEGQGTGELFF	TGTGCCAGCAGTGAAGGGCAGGGCACCGGGGAGCTGTTTTTT
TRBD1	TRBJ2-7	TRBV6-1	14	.	CASSAGQAYYEQYF	TGTGCCAGCAGTGCGGGACAGGCCTACTACGAGCAGTACTTC
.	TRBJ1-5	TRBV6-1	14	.	CASSVQGSNQPQHF	TGTGCCAGCAGTGTACAAGGGAGCAATCAGCCCCAGCATTTT
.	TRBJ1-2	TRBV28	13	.	CASTPGRNYGYTF	TGTGCCAGCACCCCGGGTCGAAACTATGGCTACACCTTC
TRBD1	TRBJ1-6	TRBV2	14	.	CASIHGQENSPLHF	TGTGCCAGCATTCATGGACAGGAGAATTCACCCCTCCACTTT
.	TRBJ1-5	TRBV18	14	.	CASSLGTSNQPQHF	TGTGCCAGCTCCCTCGGGACAAGCAATCAGCCCCAGCATTTT
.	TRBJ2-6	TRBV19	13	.	CASSMGGANVLTF	TGTGCCAGTAGTATGGGAGGGGCCAACGTCCTGACTTTC
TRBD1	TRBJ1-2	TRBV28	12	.	CASRGQAYGYTF	TGTGCCAGCAGGGGACAGGCCTATGGCTACACCTTC
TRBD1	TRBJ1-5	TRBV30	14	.	CAWSSGTANQPQHF	TGTGCCTGGAGCTCTGGGACAGCTAATCAGCCCCAGCATTTT
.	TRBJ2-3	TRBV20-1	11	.	CSATSTDTQYF	TGCAGTGCCACTTCCACAGATACGCAGTATTTT
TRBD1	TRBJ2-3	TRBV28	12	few	CATTGSTDTQYF	TGTGCCACGACAGGGAGCACAGATACGCAGTATTTT
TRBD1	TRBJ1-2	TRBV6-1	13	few	CASSRDSNYGYTF	TGTGCCAGCAGCCGGGACAGTAACTATGGCTACACCTTC
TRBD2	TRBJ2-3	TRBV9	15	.	CASSLLAISTDTQYF	TGTGCCAGCAGCTTACTAGCGATTAGCACAGATACGCAGTATTTT
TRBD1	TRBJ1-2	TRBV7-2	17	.	CASSLVGQGRSSYGYTF	TGTGCCAGCAGCTTAGTGGGACAGGGGAGGTCGTCCTATGGCTACACCTTC
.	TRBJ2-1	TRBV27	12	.	CASSKPQGREFF	TGTGCCAGCAGCAAACCACAGGGCAGGGAGTTCTTC
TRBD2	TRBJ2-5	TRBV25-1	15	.	CASSERFGGAETQYF	TGTGCCAGCAGTGAACGGTTCGGGGGGGCAGAGACCCAGTACTTC
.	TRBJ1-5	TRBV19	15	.	CASTLTGQSNQPQHF	TGTGCCAGTACCCTAACGGGGCAGAGCAATCAGCCCCAGCATTTT
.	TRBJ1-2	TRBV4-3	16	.	CASSPTTPPGPYGYTF	TGCGCCAGCAGCCCCACAACCCCTCCGGGACCCTATGGCTACACCTTC
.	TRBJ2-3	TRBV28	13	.	CATEVRGIDTQYF	TGTGCCACGGAGGTCAGGGGAATAGATACGCAGTATTTT
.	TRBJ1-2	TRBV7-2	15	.	CASTRWSTTNYGYTF	TGTGCCAGCACCCGCTGGAGTACCACTAACTATGGCTACACCTTC
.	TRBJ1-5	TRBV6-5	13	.	CASSKYRDQPQHF	TGTGCCAGCAGTAAATACAGGGATCAGCCCCAGCATTTT
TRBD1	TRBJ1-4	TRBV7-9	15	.	CASSRLRGNDEKLFF	TGTGCCAGCAGCCGGCTCAGGGGGAATGATGAAAAACTGTTTTTT
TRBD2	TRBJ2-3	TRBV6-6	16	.	CASRRTSGGLLDTQYF	TGTGCCAGCAGGCGGACTAGCGGGGGGCTGTTAGATACGCAGTATTTT
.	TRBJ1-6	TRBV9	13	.	CASSVSWGSPLHF	TGTGCCAGCAGCGTAAGCTGGGGTTCACCCCTCCACTTT
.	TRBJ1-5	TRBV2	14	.	CASRSRYSNQPQHF	TGTGCCAGCAGGAGTAGGTATAGCAATCAGCCCCAGCATTTT
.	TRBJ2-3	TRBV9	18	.	CASSVGTYGARVADTQYF	TGTGCCAGCAGCGTAGGGACCTACGGGGCAAGGGTGGCAGATACGCAGTATTTT
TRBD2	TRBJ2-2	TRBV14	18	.	CASSHAGARLGATGELFF	TGTGCCAGCAGCCACGCGGGAGCGAGACTAGGGGCCACCGGGGAGCTGTTTTTT
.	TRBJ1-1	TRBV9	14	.	CASSVATTATEAFF	TGTGCCAGCAGCGTAGCTACTACAGCCACTGAAGCTTTCTTT
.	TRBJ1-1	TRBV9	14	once	CASSVGPGDTEAFF	TGTGCCAGCAGCGTAGGTCCGGGGGACACTGAAGCTTTCTTT
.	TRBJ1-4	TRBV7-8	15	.	CASSLWQAEGEKLFF	TGTGCCAGCAGCTTGTGGCAGGCGGAGGGGGAAAAACTGTTTTTT
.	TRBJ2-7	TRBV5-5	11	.	CASSVGYEQYF	TGTGCCAGCAGCGTGGGTTACGAGCAGTACTTC
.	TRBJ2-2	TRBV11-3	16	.	CASSASQFPFEGELFF	TGTGCCAGCAGCGCCTCCCAGTTCCCATTTGAGGGGGAGCTGTTTTTT
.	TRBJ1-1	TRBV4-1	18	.	CASSPGTLTRSMNTEAFF	TGCGCCAGCAGCCCGGGGACACTAACAAGGAGTATGAACACTGAAGCTTTCTTT
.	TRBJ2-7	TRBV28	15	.	CASSLPTGKWYEQYF	TGTGCCAGCAGCCTCCCTACAGGGAAGTGGTACGAGCAGTACTTC
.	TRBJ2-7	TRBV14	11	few	CASSHSYEQYF	TGTGCCAGCAGCCACAGCTACGAGCAGTACTTC
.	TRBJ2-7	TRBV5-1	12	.	CASSFTGYEQYF	TGCGCCAGCAGCTTTACAGGGTACGAGCAGTACTTC
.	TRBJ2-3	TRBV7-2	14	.	CASSLARSTDTQYF	TGTGCCAGCAGCTTAGCTCGCTCCACAGATACGCAGTATTTT
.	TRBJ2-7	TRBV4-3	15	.	CASSLTFAGHYEQYF	TGCGCCAGCAGCCTAACCTTCGCAGGGCACTACGAGCAGTACTTC
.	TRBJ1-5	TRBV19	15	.	CASSIRDGSNQPQHF	TGTGCCAGTAGTATCAGGGACGGGAGCAATCAGCCCCAGCATTTT
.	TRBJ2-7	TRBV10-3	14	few	CAITQGGKGYEQYF	TGTGCCATCACCCAAGGGGGAAAGGGATACGAGCAGTACTTC
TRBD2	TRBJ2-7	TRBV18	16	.	CASSPPIAGGRYEQYF	TGTGCCAGCTCACCACCCATAGCGGGAGGACGCTACGAGCAGTACTTC
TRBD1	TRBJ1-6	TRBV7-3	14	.	CASSLDSGGTPLHF	TGTGCCAGCAGCTTAGATTCAGGGGGGACACCCCTCCACTTT
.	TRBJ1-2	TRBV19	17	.	CASSIQRDAPVFYGYTF	TGTGCCAGTAGTATTCAGCGAGACGCACCCGTGTTCTATGGCTACACCTTC
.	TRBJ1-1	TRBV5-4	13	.	CASSLFGNTEAFF	TGTGCCAGCAGCTTGTTTGGGAACACTGAAGCTTTCTTT
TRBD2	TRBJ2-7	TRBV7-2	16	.	CASSPQMGGGISEQYF	TGTGCCAGCAGCCCTCAAATGGGGGGGGGTATCTCCGAGCAGTACTTC
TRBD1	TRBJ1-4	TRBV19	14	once	CASRDRGANEKLFF	TGTGCCAGTAGGGACAGGGGGGCTAATGAAAAACTGTTTTTT
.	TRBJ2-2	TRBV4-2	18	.	CASSQSPNRAWNTGELFF	TGTGCCAGCAGCCAAAGCCCGAACAGGGCGTGGAACACCGGGGAGCTGTTTTTT